A selection of T cell receptor beta chains follows, all from one sample in a study of cytomegalovirus exposure and HLA in healthy donors. The assay was immunoSEQ multiplex PCR, and TCRdb's table has in-frame clones only and misses some. Of some 67,000 clones listed, 75% to 90% were seen once; the top ten hold over 10%. Sequencing input: PBMCs. The receptors derive from a young woman in good health and CMV-seropositive. Both conserved end residues are part of each CDR3. A D gene is named only where the DNA matches it firmly. Size is stated for part of the rows, as once, few or many counts, or as a class when the clone is expanded.

v_gene	d_gene	abundance	j_gene	CDR3nt	CDR3aa
TRBV25-1	.	.	TRBJ2-1	TGTGCCAGCAGTGAACTCCAGCGCAATGAGCAGTTCTTC	CASSELQRNEQFF
TRBV6-5	.	.	TRBJ2-1	TGTGCCAGCAGTTACTCTGATTGGGGGCTACAGTTCTTC	CASSYSDWGLQFF
TRBV19	.	.	TRBJ1-2	TGTGCCAGTAGTATAGCCGGGTATGGCTACACCTTC	CASSIAGYGYTF
TRBV14	TRBD1	.	TRBJ2-7	TGTGCCAGCAGCCAACCGGGACAGGGGTCCTACGAGCAGTACTTC	CASSQPGQGSYEQYF
TRBV5-6	TRBD1	once	TRBJ2-7	TGTGCCAGCAGCTTGCTTGTCGCCACAGGGGACGTATCCTACGAGCAGTACTTC	CASSLLVATGDVSYEQYF
TRBV7-6	TRBD1	.	TRBJ2-5	TGTGCCAGCAACAGCGTACGGGACAGGGTGGAGACCCAGTACTTC	CASNSVRDRVETQYF
TRBV2	TRBD2	.	TRBJ2-3	TGTGCCAGCAGTGCTCGGACTAGTAGGGCAGATACGCAGTATTTT	CASSARTSRADTQYF
TRBV5-4	.	.	TRBJ2-1	TGTGCCAGCAGCGCGGGACTGGACTACAATGAGCAGTTCTTC	CASSAGLDYNEQFF
TRBV2	TRBD2	.	TRBJ2-3	TGTGCCAGCAGTGGAGCGGGAGTGACAGATACGCAGTATTTT	CASSGAGVTDTQYF
TRBV28	TRBD2	.	TRBJ2-1	TGTGCCAGCAGTTTAATGGCGGGAGTTTTGTACAATGAGCAGTTCTTC	CASSLMAGVLYNEQFF
TRBV5-1	TRBD1	.	TRBJ1-5	TGCGCCAGCAGCTGGGGACAGGGGAACAATCAGCCCCAGCATTTT	CASSWGQGNNQPQHF
TRBV27	TRBD1	.	TRBJ1-5	TGTGCCAGCAGTTCAAATGACAGGGGCAATCAGCCCCAGCATTTT	CASSSNDRGNQPQHF
TRBV7-2	TRBD1	few	TRBJ1-1	TGTGCCAGCAGCAGGGACAGGGCGAACACTGAAGCTTTCTTT	CASSRDRANTEAFF
TRBV7-9	.	once	TRBJ2-1	TGTGCCAGCAGTAAGCATAGTGGTTCCTACAATGAGCAGTTCTTC	CASSKHSGSYNEQFF
TRBV5-1	.	.	TRBJ1-3	TGCGCCAGCAGGCAGGAATCCCGCGGAAACACCATATATTTT	CASRQESRGNTIYF
TRBV19	TRBD1	once	TRBJ2-5	TGTGCCAGTACTCCATCCAGGGGGCAGGTGGAGACCCAGTACTTC	CASTPSRGQVETQYF
TRBV11-2	TRBD2	once	TRBJ2-5	TGTGCCAGCAGCCCGGGAGGGAGGCAAGAGACCCAGTACTTC	CASSPGGRQETQYF
TRBV5-1	.	.	TRBJ1-2	TGCGCCAGCAGCATAATCCAGGGCTATGGCTACACCTTC	CASSIIQGYGYTF
TRBV29-1	TRBD1	.	TRBJ2-1	TGCAGCGAGGGGACAGCCTACAATGAGCAGTTCTTC	CSEGTAYNEQFF
TRBV19	.	.	TRBJ1-3	TGTGCCAGTAGAGACACGAGCTCTGGAAACACCATATATTTT	CASRDTSSGNTIYF